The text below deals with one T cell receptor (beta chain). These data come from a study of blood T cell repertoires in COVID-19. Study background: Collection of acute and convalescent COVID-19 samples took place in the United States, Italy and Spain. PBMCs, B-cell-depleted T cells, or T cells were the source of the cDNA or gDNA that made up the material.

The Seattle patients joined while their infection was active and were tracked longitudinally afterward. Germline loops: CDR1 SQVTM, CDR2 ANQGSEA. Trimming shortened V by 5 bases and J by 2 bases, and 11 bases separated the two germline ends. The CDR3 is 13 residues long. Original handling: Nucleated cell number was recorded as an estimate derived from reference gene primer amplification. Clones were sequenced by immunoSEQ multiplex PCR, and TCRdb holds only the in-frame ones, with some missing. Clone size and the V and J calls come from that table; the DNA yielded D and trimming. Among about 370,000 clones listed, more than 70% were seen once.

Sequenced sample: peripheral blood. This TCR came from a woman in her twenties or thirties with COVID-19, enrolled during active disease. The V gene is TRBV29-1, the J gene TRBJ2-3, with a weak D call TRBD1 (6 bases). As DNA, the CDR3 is TGCAGCGTTACAGGGCGAACCACAGATACGCAGTATTTT. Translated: CSVTGRTTDTQYF.